This is a list of T cell receptor beta chains from one sample in a study of OX40 agonist ivuxolimab in advanced cancers. Only in-frame clones appear in the TCRdb table, and some are missing; sequencing was by immunoSEQ multiplex PCR. The data show around 17,000 clones, around 83% seen once. The input for sequencing was CD4+ or CD8+ T cells sorted from blood, taken in a trial of the OX40 agonist ivuxolimab. Source of these receptors: an adult with an advanced solid tumor such as melanoma, head and neck, liver or kidney cancer. The CDR3 runs from the conserved cysteine through the conserved F or W. D genes are given only for firm matches. The size entry is marked missing in some rows and otherwise reads once, few, many or a size class.

CDR3aa,CDR3nt,j_gene,d_gene,abundance,v_gene
CASSIGTGGTQYF,TGTGCCAGTAGTATTGGGACAGGGGGCACCCAGTACTTC,TRBJ2-5,TRBD1,NA,TRBV19
CANETGTGELFF,TGCGCCAACGAAACAGGGACCGGGGAGCTGTTTTTT,TRBJ2-2,NA,NA,TRBV23-1
CASSQDRETEAFF,TGCGCCAGCAGCCAAGACAGGGAAACTGAAGCTTTCTTT,TRBJ1-1,NA,NA,TRBV4-3
CASSFLAGGQDEQFF,TGTGCCAGCAGTTTTCTAGCGGGAGGGCAGGATGAGCAGTTCTTC,TRBJ2-1,TRBD2,NA,TRBV28
CASSVGLAGDEQYF,TGTGCCAGCAGCGTGGGACTAGCGGGAGACGAGCAGTACTTC,TRBJ2-7,TRBD2,NA,TRBV9
CASSLATTAHTF,TGTGCCAGCAGCTTAGCGACGACCGCCCACACCTTC,TRBJ1-2,NA,NA,TRBV7-9
CASSIGGGSSYNEQFF,TGTGCCAGTAGTATAGGGGGCGGGAGCTCCTACAATGAGCAGTTCTTC,TRBJ2-1,TRBD2,NA,TRBV19
CASSLSGGITEAFF,TGTGCCAGCAGTTTATCAGGTGGGATCACTGAAGCTTTCTTT,TRBJ1-1,NA,once,TRBV27
CASTGTSGRGETQYF,TGTGCCAGCACGGGGACTAGCGGGAGGGGGGAGACCCAGTACTTC,TRBJ2-5,TRBD2,NA,TRBV9
CASSQELAGGLPTGELFF,TGCGCCAGCAGCCAAGAGCTAGCGGGAGGCTTACCCACCGGGGAGCTGTTTTTT,TRBJ2-2,TRBD2,once,TRBV4-3
CASSLGGDFYEQYF,TGTGCCAGCAGCTTGGGAGGAGATTTCTACGAGCAGTACTTC,TRBJ2-7,NA,NA,TRBV5-4
CSVGDRSDYEQYF,TGCAGCGTTGGGGACAGAAGCGACTACGAGCAGTACTTC,TRBJ2-7,TRBD1,NA,TRBV29-1
CASSFSTGELFF,TGTGCCAGCAGCTTCTCCACCGGGGAGCTGTTTTTT,TRBJ2-2,NA,NA,TRBV7-3
CASSIATSGTPNEQFF,TGTGCCAGTAGTATCGCGACTAGCGGGACGCCCAATGAGCAGTTCTTC,TRBJ2-1,TRBD2,NA,TRBV19
CASSTTGNSYEQYF,TGCGCCAGCAGTACCACCGGGAACTCCTACGAGCAGTACTTC,TRBJ2-7,NA,NA,TRBV5-1
CASSLYVQETQYF,TGTGCCAGCAGTTTATATGTCCAAGAGACCCAGTACTTC,TRBJ2-5,NA,NA,TRBV28
CSVEDLWVAASGTDTQYF,TGCAGCGTTGAAGACCTTTGGGTAGCGGCATCCGGCACAGATACGCAGTATTTT,TRBJ2-3,NA,NA,TRBV29-1
CASSPPSGGQNGAKNIQYF,TGTGCCAGCAGCCCCCCGAGCGGAGGACAAAACGGGGCCAAAAACATTCAGTACTTC,TRBJ2-4,NA,NA,TRBV7-4
CASSRGPSYGYTF,TGTGCCAGCAGCCGGGGACCCAGCTATGGCTACACCTTC,TRBJ1-2,NA,few,TRBV11-1
CASRELGTGDGANVLTF,TGTGCCAGCAGAGAGCTCGGGACGGGGGACGGGGCCAACGTCCTGACTTTC,TRBJ2-6,NA,NA,TRBV5-8
CSVDRLAGVNEQFF,TGCAGCGTTGATAGGCTAGCGGGAGTAAATGAGCAGTTCTTC,TRBJ2-1,TRBD2,few,TRBV29-1
CASSPGTGAEGYTF,TGTGCCAGCTCACCAGGGACGGGAGCGGAGGGCTACACCTTC,TRBJ1-2,NA,NA,TRBV18
CASSYSGGSGNTIYF,TGTGCCAGCAGTTACTCAGGGGGCTCTGGAAACACCATATATTTT,TRBJ1-3,NA,NA,TRBV6-6
CASSKRESTNEKLFF,TGTGCCAGCAGCAAACGCGAGTCAACTAATGAAAAACTGTTTTTT,TRBJ1-4,NA,NA,TRBV21-1
CSTRAAGGEKLFF,TGCAGCACTCGGGCCGCGGGTGGTGAAAAACTGTTTTTT,TRBJ1-4,NA,NA,TRBV29-1
CASSFVQGTEAFF,TGTGCCAGCAGCTTCGTTCAAGGCACTGAAGCTTTCTTT,TRBJ1-1,NA,once,TRBV5-8
CASRGGQETQYF,TGTGCCAGCAGGGGGGGCCAAGAGACCCAGTACTTC,TRBJ2-5,NA,once,TRBV7-9
CASSFLGQNGYTF,TGTGCCAGCAGCTTCTTGGGACAGAATGGCTACACCTTC,TRBJ1-2,TRBD1,medium-sized,TRBV7-2
CASSLAPTSGSYEQYF,TGTGCCAGCAGCTTAGCCCCGACTAGCGGGAGCTACGAGCAGTACTTC,TRBJ2-7,TRBD2,NA,TRBV7-2
CASSQEGGGSDEQFF,TGCGCCAGCAGCCAAGAAGGAGGCGGGAGCGATGAGCAGTTCTTC,TRBJ2-1,TRBD2,NA,TRBV4-1
CAISESRTQGNQPQHF,TGTGCCATCAGTGAGTCAAGGACGCAGGGAAATCAGCCCCAGCATTTT,TRBJ1-5,NA,NA,TRBV10-3
CASSQVAGVGNEQFF,TGCGCCAGCAGCCAAGTAGCGGGAGTAGGTAATGAGCAGTTCTTC,TRBJ2-1,TRBD2,NA,TRBV4-3
CASSSPRGVHSPLHF,TGTGCCAGCAGCTCGCCTCGAGGGGTTCATTCACCCCTCCACTTT,TRBJ1-6,NA,NA,TRBV11-2
CASSLRYGPYNEQFF,TGTGCCAGCAGCTTAAGATACGGACCGTACAATGAGCAGTTCTTC,TRBJ2-1,NA,NA,TRBV11-3
CASSSGDSPYGYTF,TGTGCCAGCAGCTCCGGGGACAGCCCCTATGGCTACACCTTC,TRBJ1-2,TRBD1,NA,TRBV7-3
CSVEDPASLSDTQYF,TGCAGCGTTGAAGATCCAGCCTCCCTCTCAGATACGCAGTATTTT,TRBJ2-3,NA,NA,TRBV29-1
CASSEREASSYEQYF,TGTGCCAGCAGTGAAAGGGAAGCGAGCTCCTACGAGCAGTACTTC,TRBJ2-7,NA,NA,TRBV6-1